Below, 22 T cell receptor beta chains from the same sample are listed, as sequenced in a study of glioma-infiltrating T cells. TCR alpha and beta CDR3 regions were amplified from RNA using iRepertoire nested multiplex PCR. TCRdb passed the multiplex PCR reads through MiXCR, listing each CDR3 protein once. This sample yields about 93,000 distinct CDR3 sequences, of which 40% are seen a single time; around two fifths belongs to the top ten. The sample consisted of glioma tissue, nonneoplastic brain tissue, or PBMCs (not recorded which). The receptor source for this set is a human donor with low-grade glioma or glioblastoma, undergoing nonglioma brain surgery, or in good health (not recorded which).

This clonotype was counted many times. J is TRBJ2-5 and V is TRBV7-7; 7 bases are a match to TRBD1. With V trimmed by 4 bases and J by 4 bases, 3 bases remained unmatched. The CDR3 has 13 amino acids. Germline lookup yields CDR1 SSHAT and CDR2 FNYEAQ (reference sequence). The CDR3 coding sequence is TGTGCCAGCAGCTCGGGACAGATAGAGACCCAGTACTTC. Translation gives CASSSGQIETQYF.

Comments on this clonotype: This clone may be a read error of a much larger clone one base away. The chain carries TRBV20-1 and TRBJ2-7, with D possibly being TRBD2 (6 bases). The germline V gene encodes CDR1 DFQATT and CDR2 SNEGSKA (reference sequence). The CDR3 length is 13 residues. CDR3 bases: TGCAGTGCTACGAGGGACTTAAACTACGGGCAGTGCTTC. Its translation is CSATRDLNYGQCF.

Comments on this clonotype: A single base separates this from a much larger clone, so it may be a read error. V is TRBV2 and J is TRBJ2-1, with 8 nucleotides matching TRBD1. The CDR3 is 13 amino acids. V lost 10 bases and J lost 10; bases outside the gene matches: 12. Germline V lookup: CDR1 SNHLY, CDR2 FYNNEI. This CDR3 is CANSGQVSYEQFF. CDR3 coding DNA: TGTGCCAACTCGGGACAGGTTTCCTACGAGCAGTTCTTC.

This clonotype was picked up many times. This sequence joins TRBV2 and TRBJ2-7, with 8 bases matching TRBD2. Germline V gives CDR1 SNHLY, CDR2 FYNNEI. The CDR3 totals 11 residues. V was clipped by 6 bases and J by 10 bases; unmatched bases: 5. In nucleotides, the CDR3 is TGTGCCAGCAGCGGGGGGGGGCCCCAGTACTTC. The encoded protein is CASSGGGPQYF. The full variable domain, in which reference TRBV2 and TRBJ2-7 provide the parts outside the CDR3, is EPEVTQTPSHQVTQMGQEVILRCVPISNHLYFYWYRQILGQKVEFLVSFYNNEISEKSEIFDDQFSVERPDGSNFTLKIRSTKLEDSAMYFCASSGGGPQYFGPGTRLTVT.

This chain links TRBV18 with TRBJ2-1; 8 nucleotides align to TRBD1. Per the germline V gene, CDR1 is KGHSH and CDR2 is LQKENI. J lost 6 bases, V lost 4 bases, and 5 bases had no gene match. This CDR3 is 14 amino acids long. The CDR3 is CASSRGQGANEQFF. The CDR3 DNA sequence: TGTGCCAGCTCACGAGGACAGGGAGCCAATGAGCAGTTCTTC.

With regard to this clonotype: Mismatch with germline at one junction end may stem from a read error. The chain employs TRBV27 and TRBJ2-5; D is undetermined. The CDR3 loop spans 13 amino acids. Germline CDR1 and CDR2: MNHEY and SMNVEV (reference sequence). CDR3 region: CAGSFTDQETQYF. The CDR3 DNA follows: TGTGCCGGCAGCTTTACAGACCAAGAGACCCAGTACTTC.

Points on this clonotype: Possible read error: a much larger clone is one base away. The V gene is TRBV2, the J gene TRBJ1-4, with a tentative D call TRBD1 (6 bases). This CDR3 has 14 residues. Germline-derived CDR1 and CDR2 are SNHLY and FYNNEI. Trimming shortened V by 6 bases and J by 4 bases, and 12 bases separated the two germline ends. CDR3 region: CASSRDKINEKLFF. The CDR3 DNA sequence: TGTGCCAGCAGCCGGGACAAAATTAATGAAAAACTGTTTTTT.

This clonotype was recorded at least ten times. The gene calls are TRBV2 and TRBJ2-1; a weak D match, TRBD2 (5 bases). Trimming left V 6 bases short and J 6 bases short, with 30 bases between. The CDR3 contains 19 residues. Germline assignment: CDR1 SNHLY and CDR2 FYNNEI. In DNA, the CDR3 is TGTGCCAGCAGCGGGGTTCGCAGCACCAGGAGAGGAACTTTCAATGAGCAGTTCTTC. Amino acids: CASSGVRSTRRGTFNEQFF.

This clonotype was seen many times. The V and J genes are TRBV20-1 and TRBJ2-5; TRBD2 is a possible D gene (7 bases). Trimming removed 0 bases from V and 0 bases from J, with 20 bases in between. The CDR3 is 18 residues long. Germline V gene lookup returns CDR1 DFQATT and CDR2 SNEGSKA (reference sequence). CDR3 residues: CSARDATGGGVYQETQYF. DNA of the CDR3: TGCAGTGCTAGAGATGCTACTGGAGGGGGGGTGTACCAAGAGACCCAGTACTTC.

CDR3 in DNA: TGTGCCAGCAGTTACTCCCCCAGCAATGAGCAGTTCTTC. Its protein product is CASSYSPSNEQFF. The chain has TRBV6-6 and TRBJ2-1; D unresolved. CDR1 and CDR2 from the germline V gene are MNHNY and SVGAGI (reference sequence). The V end was cut by 0 bases, the J end by 6 bases, with 6 bases between. CDR3 length equals 13 residues.

The chain has TRBV20-1 and TRBJ2-5; 9 nucleotides align to TRBD2. Per germline, CDR1 DFQATT and CDR2 SNEGSKA (reference sequence). Losses at the gene ends were 4 bases for V and 5 bases for J; bases not matched to a gene: 11. This CDR3 region has 15 residues. CDR3 sequence (DNA): TGCAGTGCTAAGTATAGCGGGGGCCTCGGGGAGACCCAGTACTTC. Translation: CSAKYSGGLGETQYF.

In this sample, this clonotype turned up many times. The genes are TRBV7-9 and TRBJ2-1, with 10 nucleotides matching TRBD1. The germline V gene has CDR1 SEHNR and CDR2 FQNEAQ (reference sequence). The CDR3 covers 15 residues. Trimming at V came to 1 base and at J to 10 bases, leaving 7 bases not matched to a gene. In DNA form, the CDR3 reads TGTGCCAGCAGCTTAGGGGGACAGGGGCTTAGCGAGCAGTTCTTC. Protein product: CASSLGGQGLSEQFF.

There are many counts of this clonotype. In DNA, the CDR3 is TGTGCCAGCTCTCGGTCGCCTCGGGAGACCCAGTACTTC. The encoded protein is CASSRSPRETQYF. This chain links TRBV6-2 or TRBV6-3 with TRBJ2-5; no definite D call. Germline CDR1 MNHEY, CDR2 SVGEGT. Trimming pared 8 bases from V and 5 bases from J, leaving 15 bases between. There are 13 residues in the CDR3.

Turning to this clonotype: A much larger clone differs from this one at a single base, so this may be a read error. This chain connects TRBV7-3 to TRBJ2-5; TRBD1 aligns across 8 bases. The J call may not be correct, given that the DNA end is closer to TRBJ2-1. CDR1 SGHTA and CDR2 FQGTGA come from the germline V gene. The CDR3 has 15 amino acids. The DNA for the CDR3 is TGTGCCAGCAGCTCCGGACAGGGAAAGGAAGAGACCCAGTTCTTC. This codes for CASSSGQGKEETQFF.

This clonotype came up many times. The CDR3, as DNA: TGTGCCAGCAGCAACAACGGAAGGGGCACGACGTTGGATGGCTACACCTTC. Translation gives CASSNNGRGTTLDGYTF. The chain uses TRBV7-9 and TRBJ1-2, with a tentative D call TRBD1 (5 bases). Germline V gene sequence: CDR1 SEHNR, CDR2 FQNEAQ (reference sequence). V was clipped by 5 bases and J by 6 bases, with 25 bases between them. The CDR3 length is 17 residues.

This clonotype has at least ten counts. V usage is TRBV3-1 and J usage is TRBJ1-5; no definite D call. CDR3 size: 13 residues. Germline CDR1 LGHDT, CDR2 YNNKEL (reference sequence). Trimming left V 4 bases short and J 1 base short, with 5 bases between. The CDR3 DNA sequence: TGTGCCAGCAGCCTTAGCAGCAATCAGCCCCAGCATTTT. It is translated as CASSLSSNQPQHF.

The V call is TRBV5-1, the J call TRBJ2-5; TRBD2 aligns across 16 bases. CDR1 and CDR2 from the germline V gene are SGHRS and YFSETQ. This CDR3 has 17 residues. V shed 4 bases, J shed 1 base, and the junction held 4 bases outside the gene matches. CDR3 nucleotides: TGCGCCAGCAGCCTGGGACTAGCGGGGGGGCGCCAAGAGACCCAGTACTTC. This gives the protein CASSLGLAGGRQETQYF. The full variable domain, rest sourced from reference TRBV5-1 and TRBJ2-5, is KAGVTQTPRYLIKTRGQQVTLSCSPISGHRSVSWYQQTPGQGLQFLFEYFSETQRNKGNFPGRFSGRQFSNSRSEMNVSTLELGDSALYLCASSLGLAGGRQETQYFGPGTRLLVL.

This clonotype has a count of ten or more. The chain links TRBV12-3 or TRBV12-4 to TRBJ2-3; 10 bases are shared with TRBD2. J lost 2 bases, V lost 2 bases, and 7 bases had no gene match. The CDR3 consists of 17 residues. For the CDR3, the DNA is TGTGCCAGCAGTTTACTTCTAGCGGGAGCCTACACAGATACGCAGTATTTT. Protein: CASSLLLAGAYTDTQYF.

Many counts were recorded for this clonotype. The J gene is TRBJ1-1, the V gene TRBV3-1; maybe TRBD1 (5 bases). V lost 4 bases and J lost 3, with 12 bases in between. Germline lookup yields CDR1 LGHDT and CDR2 YNNKEL (reference sequence). CDR3 length equals 14 residues. CDR3 loop: CASSPQWGYTEAFF. The CDR3 DNA sequence: TGTGCCAGCAGCCCGCAGTGGGGGTACACTGAAGCTTTCTTT.

This clonotype was picked up many times. The chain links TRBV19 to TRBJ1-1; D not certain. CDR3 size: 14 residues. V lost 3 bases, J lost 4 bases, and 12 bases lay in between. Looked up from germline, CDR1 is LNHDA and CDR2 is SQIVND (reference sequence). The CDR3 DNA follows: TGTGCCAGTAGTATGAGGGAGGGCGGCACTGAAGCTTTCTTT. Protein: CASSMREGGTEAFF.

Worth noting for this clonotype: With a much larger clone just one base away, this may be a read error. For the CDR3, the DNA is TGTGCCAGCAGTTGGGGGGCAGGGATCGGCGAGCAGTACTTC. It specifies CASSWGAGIGEQYF. The chain links TRBV2 to TRBJ2-7; either TRBD1 or TRBD2 may fit D (6 bases each). This CDR3 has 14 amino acids. Deletions cut 5 bases from V and 6 bases from J, with 17 bases between. Per germline, CDR1 SNHLY and CDR2 FYNNEI. Using reference TRBV2 and TRBJ2-7 for the parts outside the CDR3, the full variable domain is EPEVTQTPSHQVTQMGQEVILRCVPISNHLYFYWYRQILGQKVEFLVSFYNNEISEKSEIFDDQFSVERPDGSNFTLKIRSTKLEDSAMYFCASSWGAGIGEQYFGPGTRLTVT.

On this clonotype: No conserved phenylalanine or tryptophan is present at the end of the CDR3, so a read error is the likely explanation. The chain joins TRBV12-3 or TRBV12-4 to TRBJ1-1; D unclear. Trimming removed 5 bases at V and 7 bases at J, with 14 bases between. CDR3 length equals 13 residues. DNA of the CDR3: TGTGCCAGCAGTCATTTCGGACGCGATGAAGCTTTCTCT. Its translation is CASSHFGRDEAFS.